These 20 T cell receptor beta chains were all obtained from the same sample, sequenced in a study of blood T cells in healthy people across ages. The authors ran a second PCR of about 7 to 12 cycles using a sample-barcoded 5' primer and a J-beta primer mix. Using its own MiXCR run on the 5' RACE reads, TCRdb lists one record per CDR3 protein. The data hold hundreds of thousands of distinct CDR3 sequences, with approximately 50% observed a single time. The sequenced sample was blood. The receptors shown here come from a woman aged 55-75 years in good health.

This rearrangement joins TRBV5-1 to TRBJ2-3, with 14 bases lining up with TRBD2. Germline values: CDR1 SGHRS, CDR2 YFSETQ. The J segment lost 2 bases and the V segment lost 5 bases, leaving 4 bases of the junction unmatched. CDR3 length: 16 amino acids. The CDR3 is CASRTGLAGDTDTQYF. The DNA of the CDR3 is TGCGCCAGCAGGACGGGACTAGCGGGAGACACAGATACGCAGTATTTT. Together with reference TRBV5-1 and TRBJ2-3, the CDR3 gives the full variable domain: KAGVTQTPRYLIKTRGQQVTLSCSPISGHRSVSWYQQTPGQGLQFLFEYFSETQRNKGNFPGRFSGRQFSNSRSEMNVSTLELGDSALYLCASRTGLAGDTDTQYFGPGTRLTVL.

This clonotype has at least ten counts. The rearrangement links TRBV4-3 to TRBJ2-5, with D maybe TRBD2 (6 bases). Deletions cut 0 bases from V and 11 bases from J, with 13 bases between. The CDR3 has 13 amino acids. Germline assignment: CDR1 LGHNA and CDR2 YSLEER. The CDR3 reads CASSQEAGRLQYF. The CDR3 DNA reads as TGCGCCAGCAGCCAAGAGGCGGGAAGGTTGCAGTACTTC.

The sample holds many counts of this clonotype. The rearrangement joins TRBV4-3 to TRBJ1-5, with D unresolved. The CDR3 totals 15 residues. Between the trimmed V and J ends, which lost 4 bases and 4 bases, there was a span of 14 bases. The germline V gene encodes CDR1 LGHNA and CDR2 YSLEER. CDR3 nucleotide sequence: TGCGCCAGCAGCCCTGGGTTGAACCAGAATCAGCCCCAGCATTTT. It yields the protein CASSPGLNQNQPQHF.

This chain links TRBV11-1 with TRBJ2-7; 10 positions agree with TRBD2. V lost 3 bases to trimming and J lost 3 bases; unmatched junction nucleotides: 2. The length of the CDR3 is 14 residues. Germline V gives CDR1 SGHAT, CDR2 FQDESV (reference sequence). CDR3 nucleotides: TGTGCCAGCAGCTTTGGACTAGCGGTCTACGAGCAGTACTTC. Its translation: CASSFGLAVYEQYF.

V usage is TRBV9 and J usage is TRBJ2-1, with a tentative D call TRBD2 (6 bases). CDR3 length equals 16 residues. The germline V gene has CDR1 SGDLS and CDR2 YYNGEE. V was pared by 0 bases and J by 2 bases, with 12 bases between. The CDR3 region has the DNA TGTGCCAGCAGCGTAGGGGGGGTCGGCGCCTACAATGAGCAGTTCTTC. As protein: CASSVGGVGAYNEQFF.

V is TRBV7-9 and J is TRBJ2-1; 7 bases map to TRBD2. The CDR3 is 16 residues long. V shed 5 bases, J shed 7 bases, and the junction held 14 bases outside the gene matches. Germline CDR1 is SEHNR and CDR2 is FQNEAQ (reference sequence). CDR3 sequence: CASSHVAGGGRNEQFF. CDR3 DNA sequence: TGTGCCAGCAGCCACGTAGCCGGGGGAGGGCGGAATGAGCAGTTCTTC.

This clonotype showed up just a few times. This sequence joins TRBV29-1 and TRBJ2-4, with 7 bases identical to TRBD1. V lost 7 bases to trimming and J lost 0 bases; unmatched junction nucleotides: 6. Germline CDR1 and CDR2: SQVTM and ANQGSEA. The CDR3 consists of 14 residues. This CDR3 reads CSAGQDLAKNIQYF. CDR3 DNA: TGCAGCGCTGGACAGGATCTAGCCAAAAACATTCAGTACTTC.

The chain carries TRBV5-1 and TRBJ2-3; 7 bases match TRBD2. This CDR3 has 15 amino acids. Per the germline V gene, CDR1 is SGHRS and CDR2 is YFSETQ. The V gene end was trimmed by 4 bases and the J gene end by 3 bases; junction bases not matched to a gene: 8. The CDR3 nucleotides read TGCGCCAGCAGCATTAGCGGGTTCGGGACAGATACGCAGTATTTT. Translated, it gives CASSISGFGTDTQYF.

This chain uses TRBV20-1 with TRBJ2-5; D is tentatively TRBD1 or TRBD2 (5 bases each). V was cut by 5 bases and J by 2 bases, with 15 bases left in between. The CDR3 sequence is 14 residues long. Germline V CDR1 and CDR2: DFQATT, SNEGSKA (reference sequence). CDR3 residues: CSAWGREKQETQYF. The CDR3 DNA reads TGCAGTGCTTGGGGACGGGAAAAGCAAGAGACCCAGTACTTC.

CDR3 protein: CATSDPRPVASDTQYF. DNA of the CDR3: TGTGCCACCAGTGACCCGAGGCCGGTTGCATCAGATACGCAGTATTTT. The chain recombines TRBV24-1 with TRBJ2-3; D is unresolved. Germline V lookup: CDR1 KGHDR, CDR2 SFDVKD. The germline V and J ends were trimmed by 4 bases and 4 bases, with 17 bases remaining between them. The CDR3 is made up of 16 amino acids.

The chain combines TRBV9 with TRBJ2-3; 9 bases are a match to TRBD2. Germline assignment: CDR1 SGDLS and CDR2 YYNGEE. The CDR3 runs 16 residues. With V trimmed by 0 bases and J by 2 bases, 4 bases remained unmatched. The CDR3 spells CASSVGLADITDTQYF. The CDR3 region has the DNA TGTGCCAGCAGCGTAGGACTAGCGGACATCACAGATACGCAGTATTTT.

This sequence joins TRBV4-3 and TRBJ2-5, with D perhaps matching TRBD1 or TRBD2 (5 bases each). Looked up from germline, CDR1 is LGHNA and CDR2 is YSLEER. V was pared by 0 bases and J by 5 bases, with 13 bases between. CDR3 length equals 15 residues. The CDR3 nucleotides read TGCGCCAGCAGCCAAGAGCGAGGGGCTGGCGAGACCCAGTACTTC. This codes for CASSQERGAGETQYF.

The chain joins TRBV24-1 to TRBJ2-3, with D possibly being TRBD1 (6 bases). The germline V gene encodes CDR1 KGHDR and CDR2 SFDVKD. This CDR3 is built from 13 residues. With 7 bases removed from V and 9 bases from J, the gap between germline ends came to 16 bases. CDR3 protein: CATRAQGSWTQYF. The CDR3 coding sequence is TGTGCCACCAGGGCACAGGGCTCGTGGACGCAGTATTTT.

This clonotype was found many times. The CDR3 spells CASSQVVQGRDEQFF. The CDR3 DNA reads as TGTGCCAGCAGCCAAGTTGTGCAGGGGCGCGATGAGCAGTTCTTC. The chain employs TRBV4-2 and TRBJ2-1, with TRBD1 as a possible D gene (6 bases). In germline, CDR1 is LGHNA, CDR2 YNFKEQ. Trimming shortened V by 1 base and J by 8 bases, and 15 bases separated the two germline ends. CDR3 size: 15 residues.

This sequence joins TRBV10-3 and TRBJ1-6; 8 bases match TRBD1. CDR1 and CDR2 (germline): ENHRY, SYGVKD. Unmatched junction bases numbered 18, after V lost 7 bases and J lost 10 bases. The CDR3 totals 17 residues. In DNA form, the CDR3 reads TGTGCCATCAATGAAACCCCTACAGGGGGAATAGAGTCACCCCTCCACTTT. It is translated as CAINETPTGGIESPLHF.

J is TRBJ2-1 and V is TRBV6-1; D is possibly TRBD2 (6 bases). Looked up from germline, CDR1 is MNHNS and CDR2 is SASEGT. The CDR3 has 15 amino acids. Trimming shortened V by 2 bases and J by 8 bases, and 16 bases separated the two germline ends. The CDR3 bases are TGTGCCAGCAGTGAAAGTGTCGGGAGTGTCCATGAGCAGTTCTTC. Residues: CASSESVGSVHEQFF.

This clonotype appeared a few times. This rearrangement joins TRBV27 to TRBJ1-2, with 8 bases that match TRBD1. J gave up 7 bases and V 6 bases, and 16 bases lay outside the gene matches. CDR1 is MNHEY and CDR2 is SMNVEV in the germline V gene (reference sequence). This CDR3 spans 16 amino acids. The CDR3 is CASRPFILGQGLGYTF. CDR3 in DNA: TGTGCCAGCAGGCCGTTTATCCTCGGACAGGGACTTGGCTACACCTTC.

CDR3 bases: TGCGCCAGCAGCTTTTCTAGCGGGGGTTTCTACAATGAGCAGTACTTC. Its translation: CASSFSSGGFYNEQYF. V usage is TRBV5-1 and J usage is TRBJ2-1; 10 nucleotides line up with TRBD2. The J call may be mistaken, given a closer DNA end match to TRBJ2-7. CDR3 size: 16 residues. Germline CDR1 and CDR2: SGHRS and YFSETQ.

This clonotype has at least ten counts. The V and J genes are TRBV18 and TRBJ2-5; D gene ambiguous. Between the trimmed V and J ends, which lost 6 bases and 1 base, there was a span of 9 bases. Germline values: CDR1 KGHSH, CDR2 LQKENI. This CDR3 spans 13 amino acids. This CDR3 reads CASSLIAQETQYF. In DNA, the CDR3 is TGTGCCAGCTCGCTAATAGCCCAAGAGACCCAGTACTTC.

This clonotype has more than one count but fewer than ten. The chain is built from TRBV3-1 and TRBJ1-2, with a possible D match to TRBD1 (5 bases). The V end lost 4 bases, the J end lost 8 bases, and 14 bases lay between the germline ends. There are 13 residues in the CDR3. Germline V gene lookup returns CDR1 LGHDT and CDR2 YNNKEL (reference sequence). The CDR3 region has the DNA TGTGCCAGCAGCCCGGTGTGGGGGGACGGCTACACCTTC. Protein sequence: CASSPVWGDGYTF.